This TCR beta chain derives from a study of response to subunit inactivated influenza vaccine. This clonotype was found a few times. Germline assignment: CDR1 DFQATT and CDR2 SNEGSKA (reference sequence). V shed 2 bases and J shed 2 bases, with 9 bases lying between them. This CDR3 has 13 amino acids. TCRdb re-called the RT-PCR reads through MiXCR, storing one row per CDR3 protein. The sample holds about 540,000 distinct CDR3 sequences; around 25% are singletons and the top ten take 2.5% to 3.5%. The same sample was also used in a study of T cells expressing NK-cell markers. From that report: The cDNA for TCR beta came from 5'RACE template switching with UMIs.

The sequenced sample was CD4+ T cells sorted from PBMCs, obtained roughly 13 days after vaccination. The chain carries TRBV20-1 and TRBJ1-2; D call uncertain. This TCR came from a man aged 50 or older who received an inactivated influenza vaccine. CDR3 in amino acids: CSARIEGNYGYTF. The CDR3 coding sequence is TGCAGTGCTAGAATTGAGGGAAACTATGGCTACACCTTC.